This T cell receptor (beta chain) originates from a study of cytomegalovirus exposure and HLA in healthy donors. Study-level background: The 100 to 150 validation repertoires and the 650 to 850 first-cohort repertoires shared a platform, a later analysis reported. The study's findings and limits: According to a later analysis, TCR clusters from the first cohort tended to co-occur in the roughly 130 validation repertoires. Rarity characterized most TCR sequences, yet some public TCRs appeared in many donors.

Generated by immunoSEQ multiplex PCR, the TCRdb table keeps only in-frame clones and is missing some. The sample lists approximately 140,000 clones; roughly four fifths were seen once. As concerns this clone: Its antigen is not identified.

Germline V gene data show CDR1 as SNHLY and CDR2 as FYNNEI. There are 16 residues in the CDR3. The V segment lost 6 bases and the J segment 0 bases; nucleotides outside the gene matches: 11. The chain combines TRBV2 with TRBJ2-7, with 7 bases that match TRBD2. Input material: PBMCs. The clonotype comes from a woman under 40 in good health and CMV-seronegative. CDR3 residues: CASRRAGTISSYEQYF. The CDR3 coding sequence is TGTGCCAGCAGACGAGCCGGGACTATAAGCTCCTACGAGCAGTACTTC.